Listed below are T cell receptor beta chains from one sample, sequenced in a study of CD8+ T cells in alopecia areata. Repertoires were generated with immunoSEQ multiplex PCR, while TCRdb's copy carries only in-frame clones and drops some. Counted here are about 110,000 clones, 50% to 70% occurring once; the ten biggest clones make up 20% to 25%. The sample taken for sequencing was NKG2D-low CD8+ T cells sorted from blood. These receptors all stem from a human donor with alopecia areata. Each CDR3 is given with its conserved first and last residue. D genes are given only for firm matches. Clone size is stated in some rows and not others, as once, few, many or a class when expanded.

cdr3_aa cdr3_nt d_call cdr3_length clone_size j_call v_call
CASTPSTSSYNEQFF TGTGCCAGCACCCCTAGCACCAGTTCCTACAATGAGCAGTTCTTC NA 15 few TRBJ2-1 TRBV7-9
CASSIRGYENTEAFF TGTGCCAGTAGTATACGGGGCTACGAGAACACTGAAGCTTTCTTT NA 15 NA TRBJ1-1 TRBV19
CASSQVRDSPYNEQFF TGCGCCAGCAGCCAGGTACGGGACAGTCCCTACAATGAGCAGTTCTTC TRBD1 16 NA TRBJ2-1 TRBV4-1
CASSLLLREHFGETQYF TGTGCTAGCAGCTTATTGCTGCGGGAGCATTTCGGGGAGACCCAGTACTTC TRBD2 17 NA TRBJ2-5 TRBV7-7
CASSTPGRGGYTF TGTGCCAGCAGCACCCCCGGGCGCGGTGGCTACACCTTC NA 13 few TRBJ1-2 TRBV27
CASSLTRRAHEQFF TGTGCCAGCAGTCTCACCCGCCGGGCCCATGAGCAGTTCTTC NA 14 NA TRBJ2-1 TRBV27
CASSPTGPGRYEQYF TGTGCCAGCAGTCCTACCGGGCCGGGAAGATACGAGCAGTACTTC NA 15 once TRBJ2-7 TRBV7-8
CASSQEPGALSNYGYTF TGCGCCAGCAGCCAAGAACCCGGGGCACTATCTAACTATGGCTACACCTTC NA 17 NA TRBJ1-2 TRBV4-1
CASSEPPGGPYNEQFF TGCGCCAGCAGTGAACCACCAGGGGGACCCTACAATGAGCAGTTCTTC TRBD1 16 NA TRBJ2-1 TRBV10-2
CASSVVASTAYEQFF TGTGCCAGCAGCGTAGTAGCTAGCACAGCGTATGAGCAGTTCTTC NA 15 NA TRBJ2-1 TRBV9
CASSEGSYEQYF TGTGCCAGCAGTGAGGGGTCCTACGAGCAGTACTTC NA 12 NA TRBJ2-7 TRBV28
CASSAINSGVVRTLGQYF TGTGCCAGCAGTGCGATCAATTCCGGGGTGGTGCGGACCTTGGGGCAGTACTTC NA 18 NA TRBJ2-7 TRBV2
CASRQGLAYYF TGTGCCAGCAGGCAGGGACTAGCGTATTACTTC TRBD2 11 NA TRBJ2-7 TRBV28
CASSRTGGSYNEQFF TGTGCCAGTAGTCGAACAGGGGGGAGCTACAATGAGCAGTTCTTC TRBD1 15 NA TRBJ2-1 TRBV19
CASSQGTFAAGGLGEQFF TGCGCCAGCAGCCAGGGGACGTTTGCGGCGGGAGGCTTGGGTGAGCAGTTCTTC TRBD2 18 NA TRBJ2-1 TRBV4-1
CASSLERSYNEQFF TGTGCCAGCAGTTTAGAACGGAGTTACAATGAGCAGTTCTTC NA 14 NA TRBJ2-1 TRBV27
CASSSVGYEQYF TGTGCCAGCAGTTCGGTCGGGTACGAGCAGTACTTC NA 12 NA TRBJ2-7 TRBV27
CASSWGTGRTEAFF TGTGCCAGCAGCTGGGGGACAGGGAGGACTGAAGCTTTCTTT TRBD1 14 NA TRBJ1-1 TRBV27
CSVVVTEAFF TGCAGCGTTGTGGTCACTGAAGCTTTCTTT NA 10 once TRBJ1-1 TRBV29-1
CASGKRGQGQVGQFF TGTGCCAGCGGCAAACGTGGACAGGGCCAAGTTGGGCAGTTCTTC TRBD1 15 once TRBJ2-1 TRBV7-9
CAISGGQETQYF TGTGCCATCAGTGGAGGGCAAGAGACCCAGTACTTC NA 12 NA TRBJ2-5 TRBV10-3
CASSPTGQETQYF TGTGCCAGCAGCCCGACAGGTCAAGAGACCCAGTACTTC NA 13 NA TRBJ2-5 TRBV7-9
CASSQVVPDNTQYF TGTGCCAGCAGCCAAGTTGTCCCTGATAATACGCAGTATTTT NA 14 NA TRBJ2-3 TRBV4-1
CSVEDSTEAFF TGCAGCGTTGAAGACAGCACTGAAGCTTTCTTT NA 11 NA TRBJ1-1 TRBV29-1
CASSYGTAGYIQYF TGTGCCAGCAGTTACGGGACAGCCGGGTACATTCAGTACTTC TRBD1 14 NA TRBJ2-4 TRBV6-5
CASSQTSGIDTQYF TGTGCCAGCAGCCAGACTAGCGGGATAGATACGCAGTATTTT TRBD2 14 NA TRBJ2-3 TRBV28
CASSTNRGLDEKLFF TGTGCCAGCAGCACCAACAGGGGGCTGGATGAAAAACTGTTTTTT TRBD1 15 NA TRBJ1-4 TRBV13
CSVERRDRTSYEQYF TGCAGCGTAGAAAGACGGGACAGGACTTCCTACGAGCAGTACTTC TRBD1 15 NA TRBJ2-7 TRBV29-1
CASSLWRNYGYTF TGCGCCAGCAGCTTGTGGCGGAACTATGGCTACACCTTC NA 13 NA TRBJ1-2 TRBV5-1
CASSLAGTRTDEQYF TGTGCCAGCAGCTTAGCCGGGACACGGACGGACGAGCAGTACTTC NA 15 few TRBJ2-7 TRBV7-2
CASSIGGLLDTQYF TGTGCCAGTAGTATTGGAGGGCTACTAGATACGCAGTATTTT NA 14 few TRBJ2-3 TRBV19
CASSLGGQYSYEQYF TGTGCCAGCAGCTTGGGTGGACAGTACTCCTACGAGCAGTACTTC NA 15 NA TRBJ2-7 TRBV5-4
CASSEYFTELNYEQYF TGTGCCAGCAGTGAATATTTTACCGAACTTAACTACGAGCAGTACTTC NA 16 few TRBJ2-7 TRBV25-1
CASSREYTQYF TGTGCCAGCAGCCGGGAATATACGCAGTATTTT NA 11 NA TRBJ2-3 TRBV11-2
CASSPEPVRNEQFF TGCGCCAGCAGCCCTGAGCCCGTACGCAATGAGCAGTTCTTC NA 14 NA TRBJ2-1 TRBV4-1
CASSQTGVEGYTF TGTGCCAGCAGTCAAACAGGGGTAGAGGGCTACACCTTC TRBD1 13 few TRBJ1-2 TRBV27
CASSLEGQTYEQYF TGCGCCAGCAGCTTGGAGGGACAGACCTACGAGCAGTACTTC TRBD1 14 NA TRBJ2-7 TRBV5-1
CASSMTGTETQYF TGTGCCAGCAGCATGACAGGGACAGAGACCCAGTACTTC TRBD1 13 NA TRBJ2-5 TRBV6-5
CASSPHNQPQHF TGTGCCAGCAGTCCACACAATCAGCCCCAGCATTTT NA 12 NA TRBJ1-5 TRBV27
CASRQGWGNQPQHF TGTGCCAGCAGACAGGGTTGGGGCAATCAGCCCCAGCATTTT NA 14 NA TRBJ1-5 TRBV27
CASSSSRIWQFF TGTGCCAGCAGTTCGAGTCGGATTTGGCAGTTCTTC NA 12 NA TRBJ2-1 TRBV28
CAWSRREGLAKDEQFF TGTGCCTGGAGTCGGCGGGAGGGCCTAGCCAAGGATGAGCAGTTCTTC TRBD2 16 NA TRBJ2-1 TRBV30
CASTASYEQYF TGTGCCAGCACCGCGTCCTACGAGCAGTACTTC NA 11 NA TRBJ2-7 TRBV6-6
CASSLVAETVGYTF TGTGCCAGCAGCTTGGTGGCAGAGACAGTGGGCTACACCTTC NA 14 NA TRBJ1-2 TRBV5-4
CSVLKGGGLFF TGCAGCGTTCTTAAGGGAGGGGGTCTGTTCTTC NA 11 once TRBJ2-1 TRBV29-1
CASSPLSGSSYEQYF TGTGCCAGCAGCCCATTGTCGGGGAGCTCCTACGAGCAGTACTTC NA 15 few TRBJ2-7 TRBV14
CSATTGVFGYTF TGCAGCGCTACCACAGGGGTATTCGGCTACACCTTC TRBD1 12 NA TRBJ1-2 TRBV29-1
CASSAWTGGTEAFF TGTGCCAGCAGTGCATGGACAGGGGGGACTGAAGCTTTCTTT TRBD1 14 NA TRBJ1-1 TRBV9
CASSFLRDTGELFF TGTGCCAGCAGTTTCCTTCGTGACACCGGGGAGCTGTTTTTT NA 14 NA TRBJ2-2 TRBV28
CASSFGTGGYEQYF TGCGCCAGCAGCTTCGGGACAGGGGGCTACGAGCAGTACTTC TRBD1 14 few TRBJ2-7 TRBV5-1